Shown below are 28 T cell receptor beta chains from a single sample sequenced in a study of blood T cell repertoires in COVID-19. Sequencing used immunoSEQ multiplex PCR; TCRdb keeps in-frame clones, though not all of them. In the table there are tens of thousands of clones, about 87% of which are singletons. Sequencing used peripheral blood. These TCRs come from a human donor in a cohort sampled during active COVID-19.

The chain has TRBV6-2 or TRBV6-3 and TRBJ2-2; tentative D call: TRBD1 (6 bases). The germline V gene encodes CDR1 MNHEY and CDR2 SVGEGT. V lost 3 bases to trimming and J lost 1 base, with 15 bases between them. The CDR3 runs to 17 residues. CDR3 loop: CASSYGGNSRNTGELFF. DNA of the CDR3: TGTGCCAGCAGTTATGGGGGCAACTCAAGGAACACCGGGGAGCTGTTTTTT.

The chain combines TRBV7-2 with TRBJ2-3, with 15 bases identical to TRBD2. The CDR3 contains 18 residues. With 2 bases clipped from V and 4 bases from J, the junction kept 7 bases outside the gene matches. Germline CDR1 SGHTA, CDR2 FQGNSA. The CDR3 DNA is TGTGCCAGCAGCTTACGAGTCGGACTAGCGGGGGGGCCAGATACGCAGTATTTT. Translated: CASSLRVGLAGGPDTQYF.

This sequence joins TRBV7-2 and TRBJ1-2; weak D call: TRBD1 (6 bases). This CDR3 has 14 amino acids. CDR1 is SGHTA and CDR2 is FQGNSA in the germline V gene. Trimming took 4 bases from V and 6 from J, leaving 15 bases between them. The CDR3 region is CASSSSRPGDGYTF. The CDR3 DNA is TGTGCCAGCAGCTCTTCCCGACCAGGGGATGGCTACACCTTC.

This clone was picked up a small number of times. The chain joins TRBV19 to TRBJ1-2, with 7 nucleotides matching TRBD1. Germline loops: CDR1 LNHDA, CDR2 SQIVND (reference sequence). The CDR3 extends over 13 amino acids. V was clipped by 5 bases and J by 1 base; unmatched bases: 1. In DNA form, the CDR3 reads TGTGCCAGTAGTCCAGGGGGTAACTATGGCTACACCTTC. Protein product: CASSPGGNYGYTF.

The rearrangement joins TRBV27 to TRBJ2-2; maybe TRBD2 (5 bases). CDR3 length: 15 residues. Trimming stripped 1 base from V and 1 base from J, with 7 bases between. Germline lookup yields CDR1 MNHEY and CDR2 SMNVEV (reference sequence). CDR3 DNA sequence: TGTGCCAGCAGTTTATATCGGGGGAACACCGGGGAGCTGTTTTTT. Translation gives CASSLYRGNTGELFF.

The DNA for the CDR3 is TGTGCCAGCAGCTTAACTTATAGTTCGGGTGAGCAGTTCTTC. It translates to CASSLTYSSGEQFF. The gene calls are TRBV7-3 and TRBJ2-1; D unresolved. The germline gives CDR1 SGHTA, CDR2 FQGTGA. The CDR3 has 14 amino acids. The V gene lost 0 bases and the J gene lost 9 bases, with 12 bases spanning the gap.

The V call is TRBV7-6, the J call TRBJ1-1, with D possibly matching TRBD1 (5 bases). CDR3 size: 14 residues. The V and J ends lost 5 bases and 4 bases respectively, with 14 bases between them. Germline V lookup: CDR1 SGHVS, CDR2 FNYEAQ. CDR3 nucleotide sequence: TGTGCCAGCAGCACCCAGGGCCTAGGCACTGAAGCTTTCTTT. The encoded protein is CASSTQGLGTEAFF.

This clone appeared once. This chain connects TRBV4-1 to TRBJ2-2, with D unclear. V lost 7 bases and J 7 bases, leaving 7 bases between the germline ends. CDR3 length equals 11 residues. CDR1 MGHRA and CDR2 YSYEKL come from the germline V gene. The CDR3: CASNYGGELFF. In DNA, the CDR3 is TGCGCCAGCAACTACGGCGGGGAGCTGTTTTTT.

This clone was seen just once. The chain is built from TRBV4-1 and TRBJ1-1; D might be TRBD1 (6 bases). V was shortened by 5 bases and J by 1 base, with 11 bases between the two germline ends. This CDR3 has 14 amino acids. CDR1 is MGHRA and CDR2 is YSYEKL in the germline V gene. CDR3 protein: CASSGGAANTEAFF. The CDR3 DNA reads as TGCGCCAGCAGCGGGGGGGCGGCGAACACTGAAGCTTTCTTT.

V gene TRBV7-2 combines with J gene TRBJ1-5; 11 bases map to TRBD1. J gave up 4 bases and V 3 bases, and 2 bases lay outside the gene matches. The length of the CDR3 is 15 residues. Germline V lookup: CDR1 SGHTA, CDR2 FQGNSA. The CDR3 is CASSLDRGPNQPQHF. As DNA, the CDR3 is TGTGCCAGCAGCTTGGACAGGGGGCCAAATCAGCCCCAGCATTTT.

The V and J genes are TRBV5-6 and TRBJ2-5; 8 bases fit TRBD2. The ends lost 1 base at V and 2 bases at J; junction bases unmatched: 4. This CDR3 has 15 residues. Germline V gives CDR1 SGHDT, CDR2 YYEEEE. The CDR3 DNA is TGTGCCAGCAGCTTGAGGGTAGCGGGGCAAGAGACCCAGTACTTC. Protein: CASSLRVAGQETQYF.

The J gene is TRBJ2-1, the V gene TRBV9, with D unclear. The CDR3 has 13 amino acids. V dropped 0 bases and J dropped 8 bases, with 9 bases sitting between them. Per germline, CDR1 SGDLS and CDR2 YYNGEE. CDR3 in DNA: TGTGCCAGCAGCGTAGGTCCGAGGCATGAGCAGTTCTTC. This translates into CASSVGPRHEQFF.

The chain is built from TRBV3-1 (or the pseudogene TRBV3-2) and TRBJ2-5; possible D gene TRBD1, 6 bases. This CDR3 has 17 residues. CDR1 and CDR2 (germline): LGHDT, YNNKEL (reference sequence). Trimming took 3 bases from V and 7 from J, leaving 24 bases between them. The CDR3 sequence is CASSHPQGTRSARTQYF. The CDR3 DNA is TGTGCCAGCAGCCACCCCCAGGGGACCCGGTCGGCACGGACCCAGTACTTC.

This chain uses TRBV6-5 with TRBJ1-5; a weak D match, TRBD1 (5 bases). The CDR3 runs to 15 residues. Trimming took 4 bases from V and 0 from J, leaving 10 bases between them. Germline V lookup: CDR1 MNHEY, CDR2 SVGAGI. CDR3 protein: CASSLGPDSNQPQHF. DNA for the CDR3: TGTGCCAGCAGTTTGGGGCCAGATAGCAATCAGCCCCAGCATTTT.

CDR3 sequence reads: CSANSPETQYF. In nucleotides, the CDR3 is TGCAGTGCCAACTCGCCGGAGACCCAGTACTTC. This sequence joins TRBV20-1 and TRBJ2-5; D not resolved. CDR1 DFQATT and CDR2 SNEGSKA come from the germline V gene (reference sequence). V gave up 6 bases and J gave up 5 bases, with 10 bases separating them. The CDR3 contains 11 residues.

This chain links TRBV27 with TRBJ1-6; 7 bases line up with TRBD1. The CDR3 length is 15 residues. Germline V lookup: CDR1 MNHEY, CDR2 SMNVEV (reference sequence). After removal of 6 bases from V and 6 bases from J, the junction contained 8 bases not matched to a gene. Here the CDR3 reads CASRAPGQLNSPLHF. As DNA, the CDR3 is TGTGCCAGCAGGGCCCCGGGACAGCTTAATTCACCCCTCCACTTT.

The chain recombines TRBV10-3 with TRBJ1-4; 8 bases match TRBD1. V shed 6 bases, J shed 5 bases, and the junction held 5 bases outside the gene matches. Looked up from germline, CDR1 is ENHRY and CDR2 is SYGVKD. CDR3 length equals 14 residues. The CDR3 region has the DNA TGTGCCATCAGCGGGGACAGGCAGAATGAAAAACTGTTTTTT. Translation: CAISGDRQNEKLFF.

The V and J genes are TRBV4-3 and TRBJ1-1; D is unclear. The germline V and J ends were trimmed by 0 bases and 3 bases, with 11 bases remaining between them. This CDR3 has 15 residues. Germline V gene sequence: CDR1 LGHNA, CDR2 YSLEER. The CDR3 sequence is CASSQEAVPYTEAFF. In DNA form, the CDR3 reads TGCGCCAGCAGCCAAGAGGCTGTCCCGTACACTGAAGCTTTCTTT.

This sequence joins TRBV5-5 and TRBJ2-7; unclear D gene. Trimming took 4 bases from V and 5 from J, leaving 10 bases between them. Per the germline V gene, CDR1 is SGHKS and CDR2 is YYEKEE (reference sequence). This CDR3 is built from 12 residues. The CDR3: CASSHRVNEQYF. CDR3 nucleotide sequence: TGTGCCAGCAGCCACCGGGTCAACGAGCAGTACTTC.

CDR3 nucleotides: TGTGCCAGCAGGGGAGCGTCGCCCGGAATCCAAGAGACCCAGTACTTC. This translates into CASRGASPGIQETQYF. The J gene is TRBJ2-5, the V gene TRBV11-2, with a tentative D call TRBD2 (5 bases). This CDR3 contains 16 residues. Trimming cost V 6 bases and J 1 base, with 18 bases left between them. CDR1 is SGHAT, CDR2 FQNNGV, per germline. Combining the CDR3 with reference TRBV11-2 and TRBJ2-5 gives the whole variable domain EAGVAQSPRYKIIEKRQSVAFWCNPISGHATLYWYQQILGQGPKLLIQFQNNGVVDDSQLPKDRFSAERLKGVDSTLKIQPAKLEDSAVYLCASRGASPGIQETQYFGPGTRLLVL.

This clone was detected once. This chain connects TRBV2 to TRBJ1-3, with 8 positions matching TRBD1. The CDR3 spans 15 residues. Germline V CDR1 and CDR2: SNHLY, FYNNEI. Losses at the gene ends were 6 bases for V and 0 bases for J; bases not matched to a gene: 4. The CDR3 reads CASRGGTGSGNTIYF. Written as DNA, the CDR3 is TGTGCCAGCAGGGGGGGGACAGGCTCTGGAAACACCATATATTTT.

The chain is built from TRBV18 and TRBJ2-7, with D maybe TRBD1 (6 bases). Trimming shortened V by 2 bases and J by 3 bases, and 11 bases separated the two germline ends. The germline gives CDR1 KGHSH, CDR2 LQKENI. The CDR3 runs to 14 residues. CDR3 nucleotide sequence: TGTGCCAGCTCACCAGGGACACAGAGCTACGAGCAGTACTTC. It yields the protein CASSPGTQSYEQYF.

V usage is TRBV2 and J usage is TRBJ2-1, with 7 bases fitting TRBD1. This CDR3 spans 15 amino acids. With 2 bases clipped from V and 6 bases from J, the junction kept 7 bases outside the gene matches. The germline gives CDR1 SNHLY, CDR2 FYNNEI. The CDR3, as DNA: TGTGCCAGCAGTGAATCGTCAGGGGGTGCCAATGAGCAGTTCTTC. Protein sequence: CASSESSGGANEQFF.

V and J are TRBV7-9 and TRBJ2-1; the D gene is possibly TRBD2 (7 bases). V was pared by 5 bases and J by 15 bases, with 20 bases between. In germline, CDR1 is SEHNR, CDR2 FQNEAQ (reference sequence). The CDR3 sequence is 13 residues long. The CDR3 DNA is TGTGCCAGCAGCCCGACTAGCCTGTCAGGGGTGTTCTTC. Translation: CASSPTSLSGVFF.

The chain couples TRBV27 to TRBJ2-5, with 14 positions matching TRBD2. V was clipped by 7 bases and J by 3 bases; unmatched bases: 13. Germline CDR1 MNHEY, CDR2 SMNVEV (reference sequence). The CDR3 contains 18 residues. The CDR3 bases are TGTGCCAGCACCTCATTTGGACTAGCGGGGGGTTCAGAAGAGACCCAGTACTTC. Translating it yields CASTSFGLAGGSEETQYF.

This chain links TRBV7-2 with TRBJ1-5; D ambiguous. CDR1 and CDR2 (germline): SGHTA, FQGNSA. This CDR3 has 13 residues. The germline V and J ends were trimmed by 3 bases and 5 bases, with 8 bases remaining between them. CDR3 sequence reads: CASSFDGDQPQHF. CDR3 coding DNA: TGTGCCAGCAGCTTCGACGGGGATCAGCCCCAGCATTTT.

The J gene is TRBJ1-1, the V gene TRBV7-2; 9 bases agree with TRBD1. Germline assignment: CDR1 SGHTA and CDR2 FQGNSA. CDR3 length: 15 residues. Trimming removed 4 bases from V and 1 base from J; junction bases left unmatched: 4. The CDR3 loop reads CASSSGQGPNTEAFF. Written as DNA, the CDR3 is TGTGCCAGCAGCTCCGGACAGGGGCCGAACACTGAAGCTTTCTTT.

V usage is TRBV4-3 and J usage is TRBJ1-2, with D possibly being TRBD1 (5 bases). Germline CDR1 is LGHNA and CDR2 is YSLEER. This CDR3 spans 18 amino acids. Trimming removed 0 bases at V and 4 bases at J, with 21 bases between. CDR3 in amino acids: CASSQEPIRGAASYGYTF. In DNA, the CDR3 is TGCGCCAGCAGCCAAGAGCCCATTCGTGGGGCAGCGAGCTATGGCTACACCTTC.